This T cell receptor (beta chain) is from a study of T cell responses to AZD1222 COVID-19 vaccine. Overall study results and limits: Two AZD1222 administrations were followed by greater Spike-specific TCR breadth and depth.

J gave up 6 bases and V 4 bases, and 5 bases lay outside the gene matches. CDR1 SGHNT and CDR2 YENEEA come from the germline V gene. The CDR3 spans 13 residues. Comments on this clone: The antigen is unknown.

Data came from immunoSEQ multiplex PCR; TCRdb stores just in-frame clones and leaves some out. The sample lists some 120,000 clones; around nine tenths were seen once. The chain combines TRBV11-3 with TRBJ2-7, with TRBD2 matching over 8 bases. This receptor was obtained from an adult in good health. Here the sequenced sample was peripheral blood, taken on day 0 of AZD1222 vaccination. This chain's CDR3 is CASSSPTSVEQYF. DNA for the CDR3: TGTGCCAGCAGCTCCCCGACTAGCGTCGAGCAGTACTTC.